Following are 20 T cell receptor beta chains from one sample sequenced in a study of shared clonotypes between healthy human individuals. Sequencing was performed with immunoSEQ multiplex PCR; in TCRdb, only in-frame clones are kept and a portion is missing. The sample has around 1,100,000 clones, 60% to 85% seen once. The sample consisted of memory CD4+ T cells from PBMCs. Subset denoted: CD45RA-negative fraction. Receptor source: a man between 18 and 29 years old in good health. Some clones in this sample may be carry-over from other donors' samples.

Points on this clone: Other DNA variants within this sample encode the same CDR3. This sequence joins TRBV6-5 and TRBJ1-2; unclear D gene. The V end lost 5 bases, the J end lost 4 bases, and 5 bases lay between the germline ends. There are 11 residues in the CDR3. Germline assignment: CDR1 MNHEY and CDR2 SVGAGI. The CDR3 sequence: CASSPAYGYTF. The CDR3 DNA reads TGTGCCAGCAGTCCGGCCTATGGCTACACCTTC.

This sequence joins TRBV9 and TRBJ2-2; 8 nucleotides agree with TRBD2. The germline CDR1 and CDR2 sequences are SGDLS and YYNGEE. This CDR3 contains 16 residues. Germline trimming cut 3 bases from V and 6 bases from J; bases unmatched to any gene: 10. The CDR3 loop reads CASSAGRVLISGELFF. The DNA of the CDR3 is TGTGCCAGCAGCGCCGGGAGGGTATTAATATCCGGGGAGCTGTTTTTT.

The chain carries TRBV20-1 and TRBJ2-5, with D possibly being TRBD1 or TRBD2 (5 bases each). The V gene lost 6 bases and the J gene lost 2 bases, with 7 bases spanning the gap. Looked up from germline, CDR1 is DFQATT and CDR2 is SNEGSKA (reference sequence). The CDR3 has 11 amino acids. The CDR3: CSAWGQETQYF. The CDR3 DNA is TGCAGTGCATGGGGGCAAGAGACCCAGTACTTC.

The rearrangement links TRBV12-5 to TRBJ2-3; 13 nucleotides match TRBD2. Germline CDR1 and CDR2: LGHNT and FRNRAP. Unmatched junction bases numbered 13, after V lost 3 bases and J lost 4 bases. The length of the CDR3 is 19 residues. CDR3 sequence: CASGFSRTSGSFGADTQYF. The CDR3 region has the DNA TGTGCTAGTGGTTTCTCCCGGACTAGCGGGAGTTTCGGCGCAGATACGCAGTATTTT.

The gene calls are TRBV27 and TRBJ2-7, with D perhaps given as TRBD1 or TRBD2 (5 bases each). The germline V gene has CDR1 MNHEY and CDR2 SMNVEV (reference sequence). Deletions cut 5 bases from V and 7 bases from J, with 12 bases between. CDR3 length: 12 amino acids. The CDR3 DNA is TGTGCCAGCAGTGGGGCCTGGGGGGAGCAGTACTTC. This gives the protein CASSGAWGEQYF.

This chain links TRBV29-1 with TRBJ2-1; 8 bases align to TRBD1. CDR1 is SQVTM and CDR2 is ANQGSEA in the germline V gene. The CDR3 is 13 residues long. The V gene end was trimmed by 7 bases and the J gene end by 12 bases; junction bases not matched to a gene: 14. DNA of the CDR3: TGCAGCGGCGGACAGGGTATTATAGGGGGGCAGTTCTTC. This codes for CSGGQGIIGGQFF.

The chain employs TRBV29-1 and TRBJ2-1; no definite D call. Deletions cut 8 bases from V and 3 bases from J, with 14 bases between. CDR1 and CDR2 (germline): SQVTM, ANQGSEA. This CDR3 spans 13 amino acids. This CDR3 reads CSSGEGIYNEQFF. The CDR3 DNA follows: TGCAGCTCTGGCGAAGGGATCTACAATGAGCAGTTCTTC.

The DNA of the CDR3 is TGTGCCAGCCGAACGGGAGCCTACGAGCAGTACTTC. This codes for CASRTGAYEQYF. The rearrangement uses TRBV2 and TRBJ2-7; a possible D gene is TRBD2 (6 bases). Looked up from germline, CDR1 is SNHLY and CDR2 is FYNNEI. There are 12 residues in the CDR3. Trimming removed 8 bases at V and 2 bases at J, with 10 bases between.

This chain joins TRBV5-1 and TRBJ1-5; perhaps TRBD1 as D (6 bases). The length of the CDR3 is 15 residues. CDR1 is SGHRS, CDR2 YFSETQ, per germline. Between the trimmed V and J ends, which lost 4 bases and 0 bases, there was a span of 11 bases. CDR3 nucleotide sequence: TGCGCCAGCAGCCCGGGGACAAATAGCAATCAGCCCCAGCATTTT. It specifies CASSPGTNSNQPQHF.

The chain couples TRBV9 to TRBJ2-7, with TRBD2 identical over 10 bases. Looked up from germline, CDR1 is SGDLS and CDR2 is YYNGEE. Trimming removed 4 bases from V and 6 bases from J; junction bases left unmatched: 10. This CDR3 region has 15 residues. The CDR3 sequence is CASSPPGTSAIEQYF. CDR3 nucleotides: TGTGCCAGCAGCCCCCCCGGGACTAGCGCCATCGAGCAGTACTTC.

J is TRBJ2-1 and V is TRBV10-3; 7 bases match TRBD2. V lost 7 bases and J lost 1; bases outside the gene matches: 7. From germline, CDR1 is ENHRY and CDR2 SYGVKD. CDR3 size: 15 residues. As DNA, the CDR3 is TGTGCCATCATGGGCGGGAGTAGGTCCTACAATGAGCAGTTCTTC. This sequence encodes CAIMGGSRSYNEQFF.

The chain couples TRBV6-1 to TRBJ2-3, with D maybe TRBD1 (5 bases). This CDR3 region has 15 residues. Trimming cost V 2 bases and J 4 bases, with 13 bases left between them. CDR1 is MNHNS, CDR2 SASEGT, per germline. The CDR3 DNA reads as TGTGCCAGCAGTGAATTGCCCAGGGTAGCAGATACGCAGTATTTT. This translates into CASSELPRVADTQYF.

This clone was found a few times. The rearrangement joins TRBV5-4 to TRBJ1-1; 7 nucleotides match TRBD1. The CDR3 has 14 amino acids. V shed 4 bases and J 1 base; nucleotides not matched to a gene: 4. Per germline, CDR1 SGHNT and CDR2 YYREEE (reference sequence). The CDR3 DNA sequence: TGTGCCAGCAGCCAGGGGGGAACGAACACTGAAGCTTTCTTT. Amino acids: CASSQGGTNTEAFF.

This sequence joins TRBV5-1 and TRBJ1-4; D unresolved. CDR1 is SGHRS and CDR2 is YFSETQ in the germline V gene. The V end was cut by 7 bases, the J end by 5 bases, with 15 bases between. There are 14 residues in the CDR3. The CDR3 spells CASGEDGRNEKLFF. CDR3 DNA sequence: TGCGCCAGCGGAGAGGACGGTAGGAATGAAAAACTGTTTTTT.

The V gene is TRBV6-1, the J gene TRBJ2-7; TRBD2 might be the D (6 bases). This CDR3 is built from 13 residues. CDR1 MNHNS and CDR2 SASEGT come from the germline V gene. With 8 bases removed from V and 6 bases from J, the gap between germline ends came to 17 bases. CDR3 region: CASLGGNSPEQYF. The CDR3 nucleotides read TGTGCCAGCTTGGGGGGAAATTCCCCCGAGCAGTACTTC.

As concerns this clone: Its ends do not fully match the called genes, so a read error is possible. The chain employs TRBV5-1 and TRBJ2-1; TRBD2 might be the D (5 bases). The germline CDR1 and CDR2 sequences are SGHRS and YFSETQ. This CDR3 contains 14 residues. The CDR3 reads CASNLDTTEVEQFF. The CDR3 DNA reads TGCGCCAGCAACTTGGATACCACGGAGGTTGAGCAGTTCTTC.

The CDR3 DNA follows: TGCGCCAGCAGCTTATCAGGGACTCCGAACACTGAAGCTTTCTTT. This codes for CASSLSGTPNTEAFF. The chain is built from TRBV5-1 and TRBJ1-1; D may be TRBD1 (5 bases). Trimming shortened V by 2 bases and J by 1 base, and 12 bases separated the two germline ends. The CDR3 covers 15 residues. Germline CDR1 is SGHRS and CDR2 is YFSETQ.

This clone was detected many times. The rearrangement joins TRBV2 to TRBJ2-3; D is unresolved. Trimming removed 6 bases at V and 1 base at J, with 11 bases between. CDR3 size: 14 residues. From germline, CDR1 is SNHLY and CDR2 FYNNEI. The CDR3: CASRVDAGTDTQYF. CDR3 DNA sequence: TGTGCCAGCAGGGTAGACGCTGGCACAGATACGCAGTATTTT.

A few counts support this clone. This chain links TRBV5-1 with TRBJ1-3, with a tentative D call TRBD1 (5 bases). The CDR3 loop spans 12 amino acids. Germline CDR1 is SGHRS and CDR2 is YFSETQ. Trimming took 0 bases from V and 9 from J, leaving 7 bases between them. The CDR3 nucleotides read TGCGCCAGCAGCTTGGAGGGACGCACCATATATTTT. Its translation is CASSLEGRTIYF.

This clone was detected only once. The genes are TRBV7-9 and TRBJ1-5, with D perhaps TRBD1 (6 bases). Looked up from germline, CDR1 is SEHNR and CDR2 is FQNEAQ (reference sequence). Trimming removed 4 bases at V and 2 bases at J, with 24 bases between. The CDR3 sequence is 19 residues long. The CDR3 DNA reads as TGTGCCAGCAGCTCCAACACAGGGCAACTAAGGGAAGGCAATCAGCCCCAGCATTTT. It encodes CASSSNTGQLREGNQPQHF.